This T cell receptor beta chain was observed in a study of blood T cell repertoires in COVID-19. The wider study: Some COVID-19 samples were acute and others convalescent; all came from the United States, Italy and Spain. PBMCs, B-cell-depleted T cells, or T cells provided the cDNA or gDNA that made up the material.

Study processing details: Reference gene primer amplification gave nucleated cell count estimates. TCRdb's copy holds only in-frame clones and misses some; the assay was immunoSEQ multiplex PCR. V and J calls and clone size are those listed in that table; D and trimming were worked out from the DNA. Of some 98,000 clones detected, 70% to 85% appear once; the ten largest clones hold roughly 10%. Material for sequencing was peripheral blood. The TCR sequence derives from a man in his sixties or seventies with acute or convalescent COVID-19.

The CDR3 loop is CASSITATNEKLFF. DNA of the CDR3: TGTGCCAGTAGTATAACTGCAACTAATGAAAAACTGTTTTTT. This sequence joins TRBV19 and TRBJ1-4; no firm D call. CDR3 size: 14 residues. Germline CDR1 LNHDA, CDR2 SQIVND (reference sequence). Trimming stripped 2 bases from V and 0 bases from J, with 4 bases between.